The next 29 T cell receptor beta chains were all read from a single sample in a study of cytomegalovirus exposure and HLA in healthy donors. This PCR relied on a set of 60 Vbeta primers and 13 Jbeta primers. The data were produced by immunoSEQ multiplex PCR, yet TCRdb's version contains in-frame clones alone and is incomplete. The table records some 99,000 clones, about 74% of them present only once. The sample was PBMCs. The origin of the receptors is a male donor in good health and CMV-seronegative.

V gene TRBV4-2 combines with J gene TRBJ2-5, with TRBD2 identical over 7 bases. The DNA end is a closer match to TRBJ2-7, so the J assignment may be wrong. CDR3 length: 15 amino acids. The germline V gene has CDR1 LGHNA and CDR2 YNFKEQ. The CDR3 DNA follows: TGTGCCAGCAGCCGAGAGCTAGCGGAGGACTACGAGCAGTACTTC. Protein: CASSRELAEDYEQYF.

This chain joins TRBV27 and TRBJ1-1, with D possibly being TRBD1 (5 bases). The CDR3 spans 14 residues. Germline loops: CDR1 MNHEY, CDR2 SMNVEV (reference sequence). V was shortened by 5 bases and J by 7 bases, with 17 bases between the two germline ends. Here the CDR3 DNA reads TGTGCCAGCAGTCCAACCCTGAAGACAGATGAAGCTTTCTTT. Translation gives CASSPTLKTDEAFF.

The V call is TRBV5-1, the J call TRBJ1-1, with a weak D call TRBD1 (6 bases). V was pared by 5 bases and J by 3 bases, with 20 bases between. This CDR3 is built from 16 residues. CDR1 and CDR2 (germline): SGHRS, YFSETQ. CDR3: CASRDGGRAFDTEAFF. DNA for the CDR3: TGCGCCAGCAGGGATGGGGGCAGGGCGTTTGACACTGAAGCTTTCTTT.

There are a few counts of this clone. The chain uses TRBV6-6 and TRBJ2-7; 9 nucleotides line up with TRBD2. The CDR3 is made up of 14 amino acids. V lost 2 bases to trimming and J lost 3 bases; unmatched junction nucleotides: 2. Germline lookup yields CDR1 MNHNY and CDR2 SVGAGI (reference sequence). This CDR3 is CASSYGREGYEQYF. The CDR3 nucleotides read TGTGCCAGCAGTTACGGGCGGGAGGGCTACGAGCAGTACTTC.

V usage is TRBV29-1 and J usage is TRBJ1-5; a weak D match, TRBD1 (5 bases). V lost 4 bases and J lost 5, with 12 bases in between. Germline V lookup: CDR1 SQVTM, CDR2 ANQGSEA. The CDR3 totals 13 residues. Here the CDR3 reads CSVAGDGDQPQHF. For the CDR3, the DNA is TGCAGCGTTGCGGGGGACGGCGATCAGCCCCAGCATTTT.

This chain connects TRBV6-1 to TRBJ1-5; the D is unclear. CDR3 length: 15 amino acids. With 2 bases removed from V and 0 bases from J, the gap between germline ends came to 8 bases. CDR1 MNHNS and CDR2 SASEGT come from the germline V gene. CDR3 coding DNA: TGTGCCAGCAGTGAACGGGAAAATAGCAATCAGCCCCAGCATTTT. It specifies CASSERENSNQPQHF.

This clone was seen a few times. CDR3 loop: CASSARQGPYFTDTQYF. The CDR3 DNA follows: TGTGCCAGTAGTGCGAGACAGGGGCCCTACTTCACAGATACGCAGTATTTT. This rearrangement joins TRBV19 to TRBJ2-3; 8 positions match TRBD1. The CDR3 consists of 17 residues. J was trimmed by 2 bases and V by 5 bases; bases with no gene match: 12. The germline CDR1 and CDR2 sequences are LNHDA and SQIVND (reference sequence).

This chain links TRBV27 with TRBJ1-5; D possibly corresponds to TRBD1 (6 bases). CDR1 is MNHEY, CDR2 SMNVEV, per germline (reference sequence). V was trimmed by 0 bases and J by 7 bases, leaving 16 bases between them. The CDR3 runs 16 residues. The DNA of the CDR3 is TGTGCCAGCAGTTTATCGTCTGGGGGGGCAAAACAGCCCCAGCATTTT. Translating gives CASSLSSGGAKQPQHF.

The chain joins TRBV15 to TRBJ2-3, with TRBD2 as a possible D gene (6 bases). The CDR3 spans 16 residues. Trimming left V 3 bases short and J 2 bases short, with 15 bases between. Germline V gene data show CDR1 as LNHNV and CDR2 as YYDKDF (reference sequence). The CDR3 sequence is CATSSSAGTNTDTQYF. The CDR3 nucleotides read TGTGCCACCAGCAGTTCCGCGGGAACCAACACAGATACGCAGTATTTT.

This chain links TRBV19 with TRBJ1-1; a weak D match, TRBD1 (6 bases). V was cut by 5 bases and J by 7 bases, with 20 bases left in between. The CDR3 is 15 residues long. The germline V gene encodes CDR1 LNHDA and CDR2 SQIVND (reference sequence). CDR3 DNA: TGTGCCAGTAGTGCAAAATCAGGGGCGGTAGGTGAAGCTTTCTTT. It yields the protein CASSAKSGAVGEAFF.

About this clone: One end of the junction fails to match germline, which may point to a read error. The chain couples TRBV6-5 to TRBJ2-7; tentatively, D is TRBD1 (6 bases). The CDR3 totals 14 residues. Germline CDR1 and CDR2: MNHEY and SVGAGI. The CDR3 sequence is CASSYTGSSYERYF. The CDR3 bases are TGTGCCAGCAGTTACACAGGGTCTTCCTACGAGCGGTACTTC.

This chain links TRBV27 with TRBJ1-2; 11 nucleotides align to TRBD1. Germline CDR1 MNHEY, CDR2 SMNVEV (reference sequence). CDR3 size: 17 residues. With V trimmed by 8 bases and J by 1 base, 12 bases remained unmatched. CDR3 region: CASRRGTGGPNNYGYTF. The CDR3 DNA follows: TGTGCCAGCCGCAGGGGGACAGGGGGACCTAATAACTATGGCTACACCTTC.

The CDR3 sequence is CASSQGGTVGGETQYF. The DNA of the CDR3 is TGCGCCAGCAGCCAAGGAGGGACAGTGGGTGGAGAGACCCAGTACTTC. The rearrangement joins TRBV4-1 to TRBJ2-5; TRBD1 matches at 7 bases. The CDR3 has 16 residues. J lost 4 bases, V lost 1 base, and 9 bases had no gene match. Germline assignment: CDR1 MGHRA and CDR2 YSYEKL.

The rearrangement uses TRBV7-8 and TRBJ1-1; no definite D call. The V gene's germline CDR1 is SGHVS and CDR2 FQNEAQ. V was cut by 5 bases and J by 4 bases, with 14 bases left in between. The CDR3 runs to 14 residues. The CDR3 sequence is CASSASVRITEAFF. In DNA form, the CDR3 reads TGTGCCAGCAGCGCGAGTGTCCGTATCACTGAAGCTTTCTTT.

The V gene is TRBV18, the J gene TRBJ1-2, with 7 positions matching TRBD1. Per germline, CDR1 KGHSH and CDR2 LQKENI. The CDR3 runs 15 residues. V trimming: 4 bases; J trimming: 3 bases; junction bases outside the gene matches: 8. CDR3 sequence (DNA): TGTGCCAGCTCACTCCTGGGACAGACCGACTATGGCTACACCTTC. Its protein product is CASSLLGQTDYGYTF.

The chain carries TRBV9 and TRBJ1-4; weak D call: TRBD1 (6 bases). Germline V CDR1 and CDR2: SGDLS, YYNGEE. The germline V and J ends were trimmed by 2 bases and 7 bases, with 12 bases remaining between them. This CDR3 has 14 amino acids. The CDR3 loop reads CASSVPGVREKLFF. CDR3 sequence (DNA): TGTGCCAGCAGCGTGCCAGGGGTACGTGAAAAACTGTTTTTT.

This clone was seen more than once but under ten times. The CDR3 is CASSSYGTDYEQYF. DNA for the CDR3: TGCGCCAGCAGCTCCTACGGGACAGACTACGAGCAGTACTTC. The chain couples TRBV5-1 to TRBJ2-7, with TRBD1 matching 7 bases. V dropped 3 bases and J dropped 3; count of bases not matched to a gene: 6. In germline, CDR1 is SGHRS, CDR2 YFSETQ. The CDR3 is 14 residues long.

V gene TRBV11-2 combines with J gene TRBJ1-2, with TRBD1 identical over 8 bases. The J segment lost 8 bases and the V segment lost 7 bases, leaving 9 bases of the junction unmatched. This CDR3 spans 13 amino acids. Per the germline V gene, CDR1 is SGHAT and CDR2 is FQNNGV. The CDR3 DNA reads TGTGCCAGCACTCCCGACAGGGGTAGAGGCTACACCTTC. Protein: CASTPDRGRGYTF. The whole variable domain, remainder taken from reference TRBV11-2 and TRBJ1-2, is EAGVAQSPRYKIIEKRQSVAFWCNPISGHATLYWYQQILGQGPKLLIQFQNNGVVDDSQLPKDRFSAERLKGVDSTLKIQPAKLEDSAVYLCASTPDRGRGYTFGSGTRLTVV.

This clone appeared a single time. The genes are TRBV5-1 and TRBJ2-3, with D possibly matching TRBD2 (5 bases). The germline gives CDR1 SGHRS, CDR2 YFSETQ. V lost 0 bases to trimming and J lost 6 bases, with 11 bases between them. The CDR3 has 14 amino acids. The CDR3 sequence is CASSLGLPSDTQYF. CDR3 nucleotide sequence: TGCGCCAGCAGCTTGGGACTACCTTCGGATACGCAGTATTTT.

The chain has TRBV28 and TRBJ2-1, with 7 nucleotides matching TRBD1. The V gene end was trimmed by 5 bases and the J gene end by 4 bases; junction bases not matched to a gene: 8. The CDR3 spans 15 residues. The V gene's germline CDR1 is MDHEN and CDR2 SYDVKM. The CDR3 DNA reads as TGTGCCAGCAGTGGCCTGGGGACAGTATACAATGAGCAGTTCTTC. Residues: CASSGLGTVYNEQFF.

The chain uses TRBV7-9 and TRBJ1-2, with D possibly matching TRBD1 (6 bases). The germline CDR1 and CDR2 sequences are SEHNR and FQNEAQ (reference sequence). This CDR3 has 16 residues. Trimming shortened V by 7 bases and J by 5 bases, and 23 bases separated the two germline ends. The CDR3 sequence: CASIGRGDDYEYGYTF. The CDR3 DNA sequence: TGTGCCAGCATAGGCAGGGGAGACGATTACGAATATGGCTACACCTTC.

The J gene is TRBJ2-5, the V gene TRBV11-2, with 7 nucleotides matching TRBD2. Germline V gene data show CDR1 as SGHAT and CDR2 as FQNNGV. V dropped 4 bases and J dropped 5; count of bases not matched to a gene: 7. This CDR3 is 14 amino acids long. CDR3 nucleotide sequence: TGTGCCAGCAGCTCCGGACCCGGGGGGGAGACCCAGTACTTC. Amino acids: CASSSGPGGETQYF.

This chain uses TRBV10-2 with TRBJ1-2, with a possible D match to TRBD1 (6 bases). The CDR3 is 14 amino acids. CDR1 and CDR2 (germline): WSHSY, SAAADI. The ends were cut back, 3 bases at V and 10 bases at J, with 18 bases in the middle. The DNA for the CDR3 is TGCGCCAGCAGTGACCGTTCAGGGGTCAAGGACTACACCTTC. Protein product: CASSDRSGVKDYTF.

This clone was seen a single time. The V call is TRBV27, the J call TRBJ1-2; D is possibly TRBD1 (6 bases). Germline lookup yields CDR1 MNHEY and CDR2 SMNVEV (reference sequence). V was cut by 5 bases and J by 4 bases, with 11 bases left in between. There are 13 residues in the CDR3. The CDR3 region has the DNA TGTGCCAGCAGTAACGGACAGTTCTATGGCTACACCTTC. It is translated as CASSNGQFYGYTF.

V and J are TRBV6-5 and TRBJ1-4; tentative D call: TRBD1 (5 bases). The germline CDR1 and CDR2 sequences are MNHEY and SVGAGI. The length of the CDR3 is 14 residues. The V end was cut by 6 bases, the J end by 8 bases, with 16 bases between. CDR3 amino acids: CASRPWGEGEKLFF. In DNA, the CDR3 is TGTGCCAGCAGACCTTGGGGGGAGGGGGAAAAACTGTTTTTT.

V is TRBV6-1 and J is TRBJ1-1; D not resolved. The ends were cut back, 6 bases at V and 5 bases at J, with 10 bases in the middle. Germline CDR1 is MNHNS and CDR2 is SASEGT. There are 12 residues in the CDR3. Written as DNA, the CDR3 is TGTGCCAGCAGCCTGCCGGGGACTGAAGCTTTCTTT. This codes for CASSLPGTEAFF.

CDR3 in DNA: TGTGCCAGCAGCTTGGGGAGTGAATCCTACGAGCAGTACTTC. Protein product: CASSLGSESYEQYF. The chain employs TRBV5-6 and TRBJ2-5; no definite D call. TRBJ2-7 matches the DNA end more closely, so the J call is doubtful. Looked up from germline, CDR1 is SGHDT and CDR2 is YYEEEE. This CDR3 comprises 14 residues.

The rearrangement uses TRBV29-1 and TRBJ1-2; perhaps TRBD1 as D (6 bases). This CDR3 is 12 amino acids long. Germline V gives CDR1 SQVTM, CDR2 ANQGSEA. Trimming pared 4 bases from V and 4 bases from J, leaving 10 bases between. This CDR3 is CSVVGGAYGYTF. In DNA, the CDR3 is TGCAGCGTTGTAGGGGGTGCCTATGGCTACACCTTC.

This clone was detected only a few times. The chain combines TRBV15 with TRBJ1-5, with a tentative D call TRBD1 (5 bases). The CDR3 covers 13 residues. CDR1 is LNHNV, CDR2 YYDKDF, per germline (reference sequence). Trimming removed 5 bases from V and 6 bases from J, with 11 bases in between. The DNA for the CDR3 is TGTGCCACCAGCCCCAGGGTGATTCAGCCCCAGCATTTT. It specifies CATSPRVIQPQHF.